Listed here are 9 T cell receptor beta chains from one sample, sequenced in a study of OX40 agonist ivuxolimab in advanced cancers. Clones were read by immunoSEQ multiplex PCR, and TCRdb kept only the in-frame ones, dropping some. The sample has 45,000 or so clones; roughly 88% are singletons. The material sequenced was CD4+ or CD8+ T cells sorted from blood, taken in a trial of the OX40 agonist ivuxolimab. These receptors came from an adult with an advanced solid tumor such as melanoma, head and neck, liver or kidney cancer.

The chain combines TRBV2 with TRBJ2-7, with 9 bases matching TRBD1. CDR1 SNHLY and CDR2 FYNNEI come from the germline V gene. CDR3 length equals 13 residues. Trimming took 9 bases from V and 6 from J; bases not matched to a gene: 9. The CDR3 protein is CASLPGTGTEQYF. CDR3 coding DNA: TGTGCCAGTTTACCCGGGACAGGGACCGAGCAGTACTTC.

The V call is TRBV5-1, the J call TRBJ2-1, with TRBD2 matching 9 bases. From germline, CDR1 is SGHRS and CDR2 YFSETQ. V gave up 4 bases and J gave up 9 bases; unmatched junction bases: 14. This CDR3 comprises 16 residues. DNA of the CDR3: TGCGCCAGCAGCCCCTCCCCTAATAGCGGGAGACTTGAGCAGTTCTTC. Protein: CASSPSPNSGRLEQFF.

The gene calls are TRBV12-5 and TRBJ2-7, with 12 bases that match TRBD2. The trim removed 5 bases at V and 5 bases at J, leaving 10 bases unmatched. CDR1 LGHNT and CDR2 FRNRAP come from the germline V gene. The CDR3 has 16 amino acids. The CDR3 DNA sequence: TGTGCTAGTGGTCCCGGGCTAGCGGGAGGGTTGAACGAGCAGTACTTC. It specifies CASGPGLAGGLNEQYF.

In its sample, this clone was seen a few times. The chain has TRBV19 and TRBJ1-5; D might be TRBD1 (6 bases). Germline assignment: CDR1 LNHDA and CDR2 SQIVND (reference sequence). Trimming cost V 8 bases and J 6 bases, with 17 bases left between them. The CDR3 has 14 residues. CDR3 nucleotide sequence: TGTGCCAGTCGCGCTACAGGGAATGGTCAGCCCCAGCATTTT. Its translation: CASRATGNGQPQHF.

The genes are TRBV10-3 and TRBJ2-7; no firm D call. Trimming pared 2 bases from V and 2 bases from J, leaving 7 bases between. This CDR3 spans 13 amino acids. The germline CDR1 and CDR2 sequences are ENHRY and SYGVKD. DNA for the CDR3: TGTGCCATCAGTGAGAGCACTCCCTACGAGCAGTACTTC. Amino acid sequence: CAISESTPYEQYF.

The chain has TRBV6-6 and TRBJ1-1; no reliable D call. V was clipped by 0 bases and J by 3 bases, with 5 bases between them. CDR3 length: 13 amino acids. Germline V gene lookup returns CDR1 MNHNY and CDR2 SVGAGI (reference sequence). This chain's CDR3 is CASSYSPDTEAFF. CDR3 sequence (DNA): TGTGCCAGCAGTTACTCCCCGGACACTGAAGCTTTCTTT.

This CDR3 reads CASSQGLAVYNEQFF. The CDR3 DNA follows: TGTGCCAGCAGCCAAGGTCTAGCGGTCTACAATGAGCAGTTCTTC. This chain uses TRBV4-2 with TRBJ2-1; 7 positions match TRBD2. This CDR3 comprises 15 residues. V was pared by 1 base and J by 3 bases, with 3 bases of the junction left unmatched. Germline values: CDR1 LGHNA, CDR2 YNFKEQ.

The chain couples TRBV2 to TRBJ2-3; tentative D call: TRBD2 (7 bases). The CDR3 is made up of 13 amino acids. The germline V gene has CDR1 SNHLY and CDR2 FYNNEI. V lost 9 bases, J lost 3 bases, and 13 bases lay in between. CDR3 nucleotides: TGTGCCAGAGGGGGGGGAGCAACAGATACGCAGTATTTT. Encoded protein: CARGGGATDTQYF.

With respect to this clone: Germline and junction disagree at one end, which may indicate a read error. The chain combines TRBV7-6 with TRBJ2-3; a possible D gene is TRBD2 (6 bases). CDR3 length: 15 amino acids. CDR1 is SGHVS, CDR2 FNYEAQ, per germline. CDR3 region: CAGSLAGGGTDTQYF. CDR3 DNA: TGTGCCGGCAGCTTAGCCGGCGGGGGCACAGATACGCAGTATTTT.